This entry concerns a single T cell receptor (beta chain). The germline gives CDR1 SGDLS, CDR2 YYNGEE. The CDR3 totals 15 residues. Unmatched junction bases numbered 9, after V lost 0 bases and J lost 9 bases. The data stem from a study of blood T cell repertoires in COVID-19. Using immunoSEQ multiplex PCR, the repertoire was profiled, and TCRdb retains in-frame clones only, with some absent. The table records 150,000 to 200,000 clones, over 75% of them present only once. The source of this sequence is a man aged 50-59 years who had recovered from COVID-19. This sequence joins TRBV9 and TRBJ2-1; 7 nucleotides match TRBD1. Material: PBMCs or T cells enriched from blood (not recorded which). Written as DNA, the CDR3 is TGTGCCAGCAGCGTAGGTGGGCCCCCAGGGGGTGAGCAGTTCTTC. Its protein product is CASSVGGPPGGEQFF.